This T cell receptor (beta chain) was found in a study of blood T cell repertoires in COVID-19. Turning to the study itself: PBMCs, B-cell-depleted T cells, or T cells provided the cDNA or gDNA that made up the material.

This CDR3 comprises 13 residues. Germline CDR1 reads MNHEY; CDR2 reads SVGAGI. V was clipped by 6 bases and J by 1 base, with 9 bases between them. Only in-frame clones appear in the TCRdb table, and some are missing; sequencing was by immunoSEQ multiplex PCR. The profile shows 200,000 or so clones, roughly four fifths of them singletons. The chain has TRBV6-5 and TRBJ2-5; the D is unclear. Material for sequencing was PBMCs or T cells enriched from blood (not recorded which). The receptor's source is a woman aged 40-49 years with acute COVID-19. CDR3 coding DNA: TGTGCCAGCAGGGTGGCAGGCCAAGAGACCCAGTACTTC. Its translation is CASRVAGQETQYF.